The 29 T cell receptor beta chains below were found in one sample sequenced in a study of T-cell reconstitution after alpha-beta-depleted transplantation in children. Unique molecular identifiers were built into the TCRbeta library. TCRdb ran MiXCR on the PCR reads and lists one entry per CDR3 protein. The sample has hundreds of thousands of distinct CDR3 sequences; 24% are singletons. Sample: PBMCs, mostly from graft donor cells, taken 360 days after TCRalphabeta/CD19-depleted stem cell transplant. All receptors come from a female patient under 10 years old who had a stem cell transplant for congenital amegakaryocytic thrombocytopenia, so the T cells may come from the graft donor.

This clonotype was observed a handful of times. The chain employs TRBV9 and TRBJ2-1, with 11 bases matching TRBD1. V lost 4 bases to trimming and J lost 8 bases; unmatched junction nucleotides: 5. From germline, CDR1 is SGDLS and CDR2 YYNGEE. The CDR3 runs 14 residues. DNA for the CDR3: TGTGCCAGCAGCTGGGGACAGGGGGAGGATGAGCAGTTCTTC. Translating gives CASSWGQGEDEQFF.

The chain employs TRBV18 and TRBJ1-2; D not certain. Germline V gene lookup returns CDR1 KGHSH and CDR2 LQKENI. V was trimmed by 4 bases and J by 3 bases, leaving 9 bases between them. The length of the CDR3 is 13 residues. CDR3 sequence: CASSLGDYYGYTF. The CDR3 region has the DNA TGTGCCAGCTCACTCGGGGATTACTATGGCTACACCTTC. The full variable domain, rest sourced from reference TRBV18 and TRBJ1-2, is NAGVMQNPRHLVRRRGQEARLRCSPMKGHSHVYWYRQLPEEGLKFMVYLQKENIIDESGMPKERFSAEFPKEGPSILRIQQVVRGDSAAYFCASSLGDYYGYTFGSGTRLTVV.

This chain joins TRBV5-1 and TRBJ2-7; 9 positions match TRBD1. This CDR3 has 17 residues. The germline V gene encodes CDR1 SGHRS and CDR2 YFSETQ. V trimming: 1 base; J trimming: 4 bases; junction bases outside the gene matches: 12. CDR3 sequence (DNA): TGCGCCAGCAGCTTGCCTGGGACAGGGACGTTTGGGTACGAGCAGTACTTC. This translates into CASSLPGTGTFGYEQYF.

Only a few counts were recorded for this clonotype. The V and J genes are TRBV11-2 and TRBJ1-4; a weak D match, TRBD1 (6 bases). Germline V CDR1 and CDR2: SGHAT, FQNNGV. The CDR3 runs 14 residues. V lost 7 bases, J lost 0 bases, and 9 bases lay in between. The CDR3 DNA reads TGTGCCAGCAACCGACAGGCAACTAATGAAAAACTGTTTTTT. This gives the protein CASNRQATNEKLFF.

This clonotype came up a few times. The chain combines TRBV4-2 with TRBJ2-1, with 7 bases that match TRBD1. The CDR3 extends over 16 amino acids. The trim removed 1 base at V and 2 bases at J, leaving 5 bases unmatched. The V gene's germline CDR1 is LGHNA and CDR2 YNFKEQ. The CDR3 DNA follows: TGTGCCAGCAGCCAAGGGTCTCAGGGGGCCTACAATGAGCAGTTCTTC. It is translated as CASSQGSQGAYNEQFF.

This clonotype was seen a handful of times. The chain has TRBV6-5 and TRBJ1-1; the D is unclear. Germline CDR1 is MNHEY and CDR2 is SVGAGI. The CDR3 covers 14 residues. The germline V and J ends were trimmed by 2 bases and 11 bases, with 18 bases remaining between them. CDR3 DNA: TGTGCCAGCAGTTACACATCCCGGGGAGGGCGTGCTTTCTTT. Protein sequence: CASSYTSRGGRAFF.

In its sample, this clonotype was seen a few times. The V call is TRBV2, the J call TRBJ2-2; D is perhaps TRBD2 (5 bases). Trimming shortened V by 7 bases and J by 1 base, and 13 bases separated the two germline ends. The germline V gene encodes CDR1 SNHLY and CDR2 FYNNEI. The CDR3 covers 15 residues. CDR3 amino acids: CASNKTEENTGELFF. CDR3 bases: TGTGCCAGCAACAAGACGGAGGAGAACACCGGGGAGCTGTTTTTT.

The rearrangement joins TRBV28 to TRBJ2-1; D gene unclear. The CDR3 covers 14 residues. Per the germline V gene, CDR1 is MDHEN and CDR2 is SYDVKM. V was clipped by 3 bases and J by 8 bases, with 14 bases between them. Here the CDR3 DNA reads TGTGCCAGCAGTTTGCGAACCCCTAGGGATGAGCAGTTCTTC. It specifies CASSLRTPRDEQFF. Full variable domain (rest looked up from reference TRBV28 and TRBJ2-1): DVKVTQSSRYLVKRTGEKVFLECVQDMDHENMFWYRQDPGLGLRLIYFSYDVKMKEKGDIPEGYSVSREKKERFSLILESASTNQTSMYLCASSLRTPRDEQFFGPGTRLTVL.

This rearrangement joins TRBV12-5 to TRBJ2-3, with 9 bases identical to TRBD2. After removal of 0 bases from V and 6 bases from J, the junction contained 22 bases not matched to a gene. The germline V gene has CDR1 LGHNT and CDR2 FRNRAP. The CDR3 covers 21 residues. The CDR3 region has the DNA TGTGCTAGTGGTTTGGTACTACCAGGGGACGATAGCGGGGGACGGTGGGATACGCAGTATTTT. Its protein is CASGLVLPGDDSGGRWDTQYF.

The chain carries TRBV14 and TRBJ2-1; D is possibly TRBD1 or TRBD2 (5 bases each). This CDR3 has 13 residues. The V end was cut by 4 bases, the J end by 8 bases, with 12 bases between. Germline lookup yields CDR1 SGHDN and CDR2 FVKESK. The CDR3 nucleotides read TGTGCCAGCAGCCTTTCGGGACGGGATGAGCAGTTCTTC. Its translation is CASSLSGRDEQFF.

This chain links TRBV28 with TRBJ2-1; 15 positions agree with TRBD2. This CDR3 spans 14 amino acids. Trimming at V came to 6 bases and at J to 14 bases, leaving 8 bases not matched to a gene. Germline V gives CDR1 MDHEN, CDR2 SYDVKM. CDR3 residues: CASRPGLAGGSKFF. CDR3 DNA: TGTGCCAGCAGACCGGGACTAGCGGGAGGTAGTAAGTTCTTC.

The V call is TRBV4-1, the J call TRBJ2-7, with 8 nucleotides matching TRBD1. This CDR3 is 16 amino acids long. J was trimmed by 2 bases and V by 4 bases; bases with no gene match: 10. Germline lookup yields CDR1 MGHRA and CDR2 YSYEKL. The CDR3 DNA is TGCGCCAGCAGCCGATCGGGACAGGCCTTCCCCTACGAGCAGTACTTC. Its translation is CASSRSGQAFPYEQYF.

The rearrangement links TRBV12-3 or TRBV12-4 to TRBJ1-4; D is unclear. The CDR3 spans 15 residues. With 1 base removed from V and 0 bases from J, the gap between germline ends came to 6 bases. The CDR3 is CASSLGGTTNEKLFF. The CDR3 nucleotides read TGTGCCAGCAGTTTAGGAGGAACAACTAATGAAAAACTGTTTTTT.

The chain has TRBV5-5 and TRBJ1-1; a weak D match, TRBD1 (5 bases). CDR3 length: 14 amino acids. Germline loops: CDR1 SGHKS, CDR2 YYEKEE (reference sequence). V lost 1 base, J lost 3 bases, and 10 bases lay in between. The CDR3 coding sequence is TGTGCCAGCAGCTTGCGAGCGGGGGACACTGAAGCTTTCTTT. Protein sequence: CASSLRAGDTEAFF. Full variable domain (outside the CDR3, taken from reference TRBV5-5 and TRBJ1-1): DAGVTQSPTHLIKTRGQQVTLRCSPISGHKSVSWYQQVLGQGPQFIFQYYEKEERGRGNFPDRFSARQFPNYSSELNVNALLLGDSALYLCASSLRAGDTEAFFGQGTRLTVV.

The chain is built from TRBV29-1 and TRBJ1-1; D unresolved. This CDR3 is built from 13 residues. Per the germline V gene, CDR1 is SQVTM and CDR2 is ANQGSEA. V lost 4 bases and J 2 bases, leaving 11 bases between the germline ends. The CDR3 protein is CSVAALSNTEAFF. Here the CDR3 DNA reads TGCAGCGTTGCGGCCCTCTCCAACACTGAAGCTTTCTTT.

This chain links TRBV11-2 with TRBJ2-4, with D unclear. CDR1 SGHAT and CDR2 FQNNGV come from the germline V gene. V gave up 0 bases and J gave up 4 bases, with 10 bases separating them. The CDR3 is 15 residues long. This chain's CDR3 is CASSLDYAAKNIQYF. DNA of the CDR3: TGTGCCAGCAGCTTAGATTACGCAGCTAAAAACATTCAGTACTTC.

J is TRBJ2-1 and V is TRBV20-1; TRBD2 is a possible D gene (6 bases). There are 15 residues in the CDR3. V gave up 3 bases and J gave up 8 bases, with 20 bases separating them. Germline loops: CDR1 DFQATT, CDR2 SNEGSKA (reference sequence). CDR3 bases: TGCAGTGCTAGTTCGTGGACTAAGGTCTTCGATGAGCAGTTCTTC. This codes for CSASSWTKVFDEQFF.

This clonotype has only a few counts. The chain has TRBV9 and TRBJ2-7, with D possibly matching TRBD1 (5 bases). This CDR3 comprises 14 residues. Germline CDR1 is SGDLS and CDR2 is YYNGEE. V gave up 0 bases and J gave up 5 bases, with 12 bases separating them. The CDR3 DNA sequence: TGTGCCAGCAGCGTAGCGACCGCGACAGACGAGCAGTACTTC. This sequence encodes CASSVATATDEQYF.

This clonotype appeared a few times. The J gene is TRBJ2-2, the V gene TRBV20-1; D unclear. Germline V gene data show CDR1 as DFQATT and CDR2 as SNEGSKA (reference sequence). The CDR3 extends over 14 amino acids. Between the trimmed V and J ends, which lost 3 bases and 0 bases, there was a span of 8 bases. The CDR3 nucleotides read TGCAGTGCTAGTGTTGCGTCGAACACCGGGGAGCTGTTTTTT. Its translation: CSASVASNTGELFF.

In regard to this clonotype: It may be a read error: a sequence one base away is much more abundant. The chain recombines TRBV7-9 with TRBJ1-1, with unresolved D. The germline V and J ends were trimmed by 2 bases and 3 bases, with 10 bases remaining between them. The CDR3 loop spans 14 amino acids. Germline lookup yields CDR1 SEHNR and CDR2 FQNEAQ (reference sequence). The CDR3, as DNA: TGTGCCAGCAGCTTAAGCTGGGGTTACACTGAAGCTTTCTTT. It translates to CASSLSWGYTEAFF.

The rearrangement joins TRBV29-1 to TRBJ1-6; 7 positions agree with TRBD1. After removal of 5 bases from V and 13 bases from J, the junction contained 8 bases not matched to a gene. There are 12 residues in the CDR3. Germline V gene lookup returns CDR1 SQVTM and CDR2 ANQGSEA. CDR3 coding DNA: TGCAGCGTTCGGACAGGCCCGGGTCCCCTCCACTTT. As protein: CSVRTGPGPLHF.

This clonotype was seen at least ten times. DNA for the CDR3: TGTGCCAGCAGTTCCCGGGGGGACGGTACGCAGTATTTT. Translation gives CASSSRGDGTQYF. The chain carries TRBV12-3 or TRBV12-4 and TRBJ2-3; TRBD2 matches 7 bases. The CDR3 has 13 amino acids. V dropped 4 bases and J dropped 8; count of bases not matched to a gene: 6.

This clonotype was recorded a few times. The chain is built from TRBV20-1 and TRBJ2-4, with TRBD2 matching over 9 bases. The CDR3 extends over 13 amino acids. Germline loops: CDR1 DFQATT, CDR2 SNEGSKA (reference sequence). V lost 1 base to trimming and J lost 5 bases; unmatched junction nucleotides: 0. CDR3 amino acids: CSARGLAENIQYF. CDR3 bases: TGCAGTGCTAGAGGACTAGCGGAAAACATTCAGTACTTC.

V is TRBV5-1 and J is TRBJ1-1, with D hard to call. Germline V gene data show CDR1 as SGHRS and CDR2 as YFSETQ. With 3 bases removed from V and 0 bases from J, the gap between germline ends came to 18 bases. The CDR3 extends over 17 amino acids. In nucleotides, the CDR3 is TGCGCCAGCAGCTATCTTGCCTCTCAGAGCATGAACACTGAAGCTTTCTTT. As protein: CASSYLASQSMNTEAFF.

This clonotype has more than one count but fewer than ten. This chain connects TRBV4-3 to TRBJ1-4, with 9 bases identical to TRBD1. Germline CDR1 and CDR2: LGHNA and YSLEER. This CDR3 contains 14 residues. Unmatched junction bases numbered 5, after V lost 4 bases and J lost 8 bases. The CDR3 reads CASSLDRGIEKLFF. CDR3 nucleotides: TGCGCCAGCAGCCTGGACAGGGGTATCGAAAAACTGTTTTTT.

This clonotype turned up a few times. The gene calls are TRBV25-1 and TRBJ2-1; 8 bases match TRBD2. Trimming took 3 bases from V and 8 from J; bases not matched to a gene: 9. Germline V gene lookup returns CDR1 MGHDK and CDR2 SYGVNS. This CDR3 is built from 15 residues. CDR3 DNA: TGTGCCAGCAGTGAGCCGGGACTAGTCCCGCATGAGCAGTTCTTC. This encodes CASSEPGLVPHEQFF.

The CDR3 loop reads CASSHIPGQLAKNIQYF. The CDR3 region has the DNA TGCGCCAGCAGCCACATCCCTGGACAGCTAGCCAAAAACATTCAGTACTTC. This chain links TRBV5-1 with TRBJ2-4, with D possibly matching TRBD1 (6 bases). The CDR3 is 17 amino acids. V lost 4 bases and J 0 bases, leaving 17 bases between the germline ends. Germline assignment: CDR1 SGHRS and CDR2 YFSETQ.

The V and J genes are TRBV7-2 and TRBJ1-2; tentatively, D is TRBD1 (6 bases). The CDR3 has 14 residues. CDR1 is SGHTA, CDR2 FQGNSA, per germline. Trimming left V 1 base short and J 4 bases short, with 10 bases between. CDR3 amino acids: CASSLGGDTYGYTF. As DNA, the CDR3 is TGTGCCAGCAGCTTAGGGGGGGACACCTATGGCTACACCTTC.

This rearrangement joins TRBV20-1 to TRBJ2-1, with D perhaps given as TRBD1 or TRBD2 (5 bases each). With 3 bases removed from V and 3 bases from J, the gap between germline ends came to 9 bases. CDR3 size: 13 residues. Germline loops: CDR1 DFQATT, CDR2 SNEGSKA (reference sequence). CDR3 nucleotide sequence: TGCAGTGCTAGCGGGACCCTCTACAATGAGCAGTTCTTC. This sequence encodes CSASGTLYNEQFF.